One and the same sample provided the 21 T cell receptor beta chains below, sequenced in a study of T cells in Graves' hyperthyroidism and ophthalmopathy. Amplified TCR beta CDR3 regions came from RNA transcripts. During a first-round RT-PCR of the TCR CDR3, the HTBI primer set was used. TCRdb fed the multiplex PCR reads into MiXCR, producing one record per CDR3 protein. The repertoire holds hundreds of thousands of distinct CDR3 sequences, with about 15% as singletons. Source material: blood. These TCRs come from a woman aged 30 to 39 with Graves' hyperthyroidism that later progressed to Graves' ophthalmopathy.

The V call is TRBV2, the J call TRBJ2-7; 11 bases are shared with TRBD1. The CDR3 is 16 residues long. V was clipped by 4 bases and J by 5 bases; unmatched bases: 10. CDR1 and CDR2 from the germline V gene are SNHLY and FYNNEI. The CDR3 sequence is CASSGSGQGAFHEQYF. The CDR3 DNA reads as TGTGCCAGCAGTGGTAGCGGACAGGGGGCATTCCACGAGCAGTACTTC.

Concerning this clonotype itself: A read error may be the cause here, since a much bigger clone is one base away. This rearrangement joins TRBV6-2 or TRBV6-3 to TRBJ1-1; no reliable D call. This CDR3 spans 12 amino acids. Germline V gene lookup returns CDR1 MNHEY and CDR2 SVGEGT. With 11 bases removed from V and 4 bases from J, the gap between germline ends came to 14 bases. The CDR3 bases are TGTGCCGGCACCGAGGTTGCCACTGAAGCTTTCTTT. Encoded protein: CAGTEVATEAFF.

This clonotype has a count of ten or more. The chain combines TRBV28 with TRBJ1-2; no clear D. The germline gives CDR1 MDHEN, CDR2 SYDVKM. The CDR3 is 11 amino acids. With 7 bases removed from V and 5 bases from J, the gap between germline ends came to 8 bases. The CDR3 spells CASTTLYGYTF. DNA for the CDR3: TGTGCCAGCACCACCCTGTATGGCTACACCTTC.

The rearrangement links TRBV7-9 to TRBJ2-7; D gene ambiguous. The germline CDR1 and CDR2 sequences are SEHNR and FQNEAQ (reference sequence). The V end was cut by 3 bases, the J end by 2 bases, with 17 bases between. The CDR3 is 16 residues long. Here the CDR3 DNA reads TGTGCCAGCAGCTTGAGTGGGGTTCATGGTGCCTACGAGCAGTACTTC. It encodes CASSLSGVHGAYEQYF.

The V and J genes are TRBV10-3 and TRBJ1-1, with a tentative D call TRBD1 (6 bases). The germline CDR1 and CDR2 sequences are ENHRY and SYGVKD. Trimming took off 11 bases at V and 1 base at J, with 20 bases between the two ends. The CDR3 length is 15 residues. The CDR3 region has the DNA TGTGCCGTAAGGGGGTCGGGACGGGGGAACACTGAAGCTTTCTTT. Protein sequence: CAVRGSGRGNTEAFF.

This clonotype occurred many times. The rearrangement joins TRBV12-3 or TRBV12-4 to TRBJ1-5, with a possible D match to TRBD1 (5 bases). This CDR3 contains 16 residues. V lost 3 bases and J 6 bases, leaving 18 bases between the germline ends. CDR3 in amino acids: CASSFWGDSPPQPQHF. Written as DNA, the CDR3 is TGTGCCAGCAGTTTTTGGGGGGATTCCCCACCTCAGCCCCAGCATTTT.

Only one count was recorded for this clonotype. The chain couples TRBV2 to TRBJ2-7, with 11 bases lining up with TRBD1. CDR1 is SNHLY, CDR2 FYNNEI, per germline. This CDR3 is 16 amino acids long. With V trimmed by 6 bases and J by 1 base, 8 bases remained unmatched. The DNA of the CDR3 is TGTGCCAGCAGCAGGGGCGGGACAGGGGGGTCCTACGAGCAGTACTTC. Translating gives CASSRGGTGGSYEQYF.

The table lists this clonotype with many counts. This chain joins TRBV2 and TRBJ1-1, with a possible D match to TRBD1 (5 bases). Per germline, CDR1 SNHLY and CDR2 FYNNEI. The CDR3 has 14 residues. V lost 7 bases and J lost 2, with 14 bases in between. The CDR3 spells CASKGDWRNTEAFF. The CDR3 DNA is TGTGCCAGCAAAGGGGACTGGCGAAACACTGAAGCTTTCTTT. Filled out from reference TRBV2 and TRBJ1-1, the complete variable domain reads EPEVTQTPSHQVTQMGQEVILRCVPISNHLYFYWYRQILGQKVEFLVSFYNNEISEKSEIFDDQFSVERPDGSNFTLKIRSTKLEDSAMYFCASKGDWRNTEAFFGQGTRLTVV.

This clonotype was counted a few times. The CDR3 reads CASSIEVYPPRGYTF. CDR3 coding DNA: TGTGCCAGTAGTATAGAAGTTTATCCGCCCCGAGGCTACACCTTC. The chain carries TRBV19 and TRBJ1-2; no definite D call. The CDR3 sequence is 15 residues long. Germline V gives CDR1 LNHDA, CDR2 SQIVND (reference sequence). The V gene lost 0 bases and the J gene lost 8 bases, with 16 bases spanning the gap. The full variable domain, in which reference TRBV19 and TRBJ1-2 provide the parts outside the CDR3, is DGGITQSPKYLFRKEGQNVTLSCEQNLNHDAMYWYRQDPGQGLRLIYYSQIVNDFQKGDIAEGYSVSREKKESFPLTVTSAQKNPTAFYLCASSIEVYPPRGYTFGSGTRLTVV.

The chain has TRBV6-2 or TRBV6-3 and TRBJ1-5; D not certain. The V gene lost 7 bases and the J gene lost 1 base, with 14 bases spanning the gap. The CDR3 loop spans 15 amino acids. Looked up from germline, CDR1 is MNHEY and CDR2 is SVGEGT. In DNA, the CDR3 is TGTGCCAGCACCCCCTCTACGGACAGCAATCAGCCCCAGCATTTT. It yields the protein CASTPSTDSNQPQHF.

In this sample, this clonotype turned up once. Given a much more abundant clone one base away, this may be a read error. The chain links TRBV30 to TRBJ1-2; D is possibly TRBD1 (6 bases). V was cut by 4 bases and J by 3 bases, with 18 bases left in between. Germline V gene data show CDR1 as GTSNPN and CDR2 as SVGIG (reference sequence). CDR3 length: 15 residues. CDR3 region: CAWKIARGGYYGYTF. The CDR3 coding sequence is TGTGCCTGGAAGATAGCCAGGGGAGGCTACTATGGCTACACCTTC.

This clonotype was seen repeatedly, ten times or more. The chain's CDR3 is CASSQDAQGGTEAFF. In DNA form, the CDR3 reads TGTGCCAGCAGCCAAGACGCACAGGGCGGTACTGAAGCTTTCTTT. This chain joins TRBV4-2 and TRBJ1-1, with a tentative D call TRBD1 (6 bases). CDR3 length equals 15 residues. Trimming removed 0 bases from V and 5 bases from J, with 13 bases in between. CDR1 is LGHNA, CDR2 YNFKEQ, per germline.

Notes on this clonotype: The CDR3 does not close with the conserved phenylalanine or tryptophan, likely indicating a read error. The genes are TRBV5-4 and TRBJ1-1, with 7 nucleotides matching TRBD1. The CDR3 consists of 19 residues. The V and J ends lost 0 bases and 0 bases, in that order; junction bases with no gene match: 14. Germline V lookup: CDR1 SGHNT, CDR2 YYREEE (reference sequence). The CDR3 loop is CASSLASSTGWNMNTEAFL. CDR3 bases: TGTGCCAGCAGCTTGGCCTCTTCGACAGGGTGGAACATGAACACTGAAGCTTTCCTT.

This clonotype was counted between two and nine times. Mismatch with germline at one junction end may stem from a read error. The gene calls are TRBV30 and TRBJ2-1; no reliable D call. Looked up from germline, CDR1 is GTSNPN and CDR2 is SVGIG (reference sequence). The CDR3 extends over 11 amino acids. CDR3 sequence reads: CVWTRYNEQFF. CDR3 in DNA: TGTGTCTGGACCAGGTACAATGAGCAGTTCTTC. Variable domain in full (rest from reference TRBV30 and TRBJ2-1): SQTIHQWPATLVQPVGSPLSLECTVEGTSNPNLYWYRQAAGRGLQLLFYSVGIGQISSEVPQNLSASRPQDRQFILSSKKLLLSDSGFYLCVWTRYNEQFFGPGTRLTVL.

This clonotype was seen only a few times. The rearrangement uses TRBV27 and TRBJ1-1; D gene uncertain. CDR1 is MNHEY and CDR2 is SMNVEV in the germline V gene (reference sequence). Trimming removed 4 bases from V and 3 bases from J, with 9 bases in between. This CDR3 contains 13 residues. This CDR3 is CASSSYLDTEAFF. The DNA for the CDR3 is TGTGCCAGCAGTTCCTACTTAGACACTGAAGCTTTCTTT.

In its sample, this clonotype was seen many times. The CDR3 DNA sequence: TGTGCCAGCAGCCTCTCGAACGCGGGTCCAGATACGCAGTATTTT. Translating gives CASSLSNAGPDTQYF. The chain uses TRBV7-2 and TRBJ2-3; D possibly corresponds to TRBD2 (5 bases). Trimming cost V 5 bases and J 4 bases, with 16 bases left between them. The CDR3 runs 15 residues. Germline V lookup: CDR1 SGHTA, CDR2 FQGNSA.

The CDR3 is CASSLDRGDYGYTF. In nucleotides, the CDR3 is TGTGCCAGCTCTTTGGACAGGGGCGACTATGGCTACACCTTC. The V and J genes are TRBV18 and TRBJ1-2, with 9 bases identical to TRBD1. Looked up from germline, CDR1 is KGHSH and CDR2 is LQKENI. Germline trimming cut 6 bases from V and 3 bases from J; bases unmatched to any gene: 5. The CDR3 length is 14 residues.

The rearrangement joins TRBV2 to TRBJ2-1; 12 bases are a match to TRBD1. The CDR3 covers 13 residues. V was clipped by 7 bases and J by 8 bases; unmatched bases: 3. CDR1 is SNHLY and CDR2 is FYNNEI in the germline V gene. CDR3 protein: CASTGTGGDEQFF. DNA of the CDR3: TGTGCCAGCACTGGGACAGGGGGCGATGAGCAGTTCTTC. Full variable domain (missing parts from reference TRBV2 and TRBJ2-1): EPEVTQTPSHQVTQMGQEVILRCVPISNHLYFYWYRQILGQKVEFLVSFYNNEISEKSEIFDDQFSVERPDGSNFTLKIRSTKLEDSAMYFCASTGTGGDEQFFGPGTRLTVL.

A single count supports this clonotype. A read error may be the cause here, since a much bigger clone is one base away. This chain connects TRBV10-1 to TRBJ2-1; 9 bases are a match to TRBD2. Trimming at V came to 1 base and at J to 9 bases, leaving 7 bases not matched to a gene. The CDR3 has 15 residues. Looked up from germline, CDR1 is WNHNN and CDR2 is SYGVQD (reference sequence). The DNA of the CDR3 is TGCGCCAGCAGTGAGTTGGCTAGCGGGATCCTTGAGCAGTTCTTC. As protein: CASSELASGILEQFF.

The chain couples TRBV6-5 to TRBJ1-5, with D uncertain. Germline CDR1 reads MNHEY; CDR2 reads SVGAGI. Trimming left V 0 bases short and J 4 bases short, with 19 bases between. The CDR3 is 18 residues long. The CDR3 region is CASSYSNQVVWGNQPQHF. The CDR3, as DNA: TGTGCCAGCAGTTACTCGAATCAGGTAGTCTGGGGTAATCAGCCCCAGCATTTT.

This clonotype was recorded many times. This sequence joins TRBV7-2 and TRBJ1-1; D gene unclear. CDR3 length: 14 residues. Germline CDR1 and CDR2: SGHTA and FQGNSA. Trimming took off 6 bases at V and 5 bases at J, with 16 bases between the two ends. CDR3 sequence reads: CASRREATGTEAFF. The CDR3 bases are TGTGCCAGCAGGCGGGAGGCTACGGGTACTGAAGCTTTCTTT.